Shown below are 18 T cell receptor beta chains from a single sample sequenced in a study of tissue T cells after allogeneic stem cell transplantation. Stated time point: mouse harvest day 14 after allogeneic transplant. Each mouse received 10^7 T-cell-depleted marrow cells plus 10^6 splenic CD5+ T cells by tail vein. Sequencing was performed with immunoSEQ multiplex PCR; in TCRdb, only in-frame clones are kept and a portion is missing. The sample consists of 1,200 or so clones, roughly 46% of them appearing once. Sequencing was carried out using gut tissue. These TCRs come from a female BALB/c mouse given C57BL/6 T cells with graft-versus-host disease after an allogeneic hematopoietic cell transplant.

Comment on this clone: The germline and genes are mouse ones. The CDR3 goes on 1 residue after the read ends, and that part is filled in from the germline J gene. The chain has TRBV13-3 and TRBJ1-6; D might be TRBD1 (5 bases). TRBJ1-6 is labeled an ORF, and its function is uncertain. Germline V gives CDR1 NNHDY, CDR2 SYVADS. CDR3 length: 15 residues. Trimming removed 1 base at V and 6 bases at J, with 11 bases between. The CDR3 bases that were read are TGTGCCAGCAGTGATAAGCAGGGAGGTAATTCGCCCCTCTAC. Translating gives CASSDKQGGNSPLY. The whole CDR3 is CASSDKQGGNSPLYF.

A note on this clone: Mouse germline and gene names are used. The DNA ends 1 residue before the CDR3 does, and the rest of the CDR3 is filled in from the germline J gene. The genes are TRBV13-3 and TRBJ1-1; D remains unclear. The germline V gene encodes CDR1 NNHDY and CDR2 SYVADS. CDR3 length: 11 amino acids. Trimming stripped 6 bases from V and 0 bases from J, with 3 bases between. CDR3 DNA (partial): TGTGCCAGCACGCAGAACACAGAAGTCTTC. It codes for CASTQNTEVF. The full-length CDR3 reads as CASTQNTEVFF.

This clone was counted between two and nine times. Any gene name here is a mouse gene name. The sequenced fragment ends 1 residue before the CDR3 boundary, so the rest is inferred from the germline J gene. The V gene is TRBV13-1, the J gene TRBJ2-3, with a tentative D call TRBD2 (6 bases). From germline, CDR1 is NSHNY and CDR2 SYGAGN. V was cut by 6 bases and J by 3 bases, with 11 bases left in between. This CDR3 has 13 amino acids. CDR3 amino acids: CASTADWAETLYF. The CDR3 bases that were read are TGTGCCAGCACCGCCGACTGGGCAGAAACGCTGTAT.

A remark on this clone: Gene and germline names: mouse. The CDR3 end is not reached by the read, which stops 1 residue before it; the germline J gene fills it in. The chain joins TRBV29 to TRBJ1-1; D is uncertain. Trimming cost V 2 bases and J 1 base, with 5 bases left between them. CDR1 and CDR2 from the germline V gene are MSHET and SYDVDS. The CDR3 has 13 amino acids. CDR3 bases read: TGTGCTAGCAGTTTAGGCAAAAACACAGAAGTCTTC. It specifies CASSLGKNTEVF. The full CDR3 reads CASSLGKNTEVFF.

In the case of this clone: Mouse gene names and germline throughout. The CDR3 end lies 1 residue beyond the end of the read and is filled in from the germline J gene. The gene calls are TRBV13-1 and TRBJ2-1; 9 positions agree with TRBD1. With V trimmed by 7 bases and J by 5 bases, 7 bases remained unmatched. CDR1 NSHNY and CDR2 SYGAGN come from the germline V gene. This CDR3 is built from 14 residues. The part of the CDR3 DNA that was read is TGTGCCAGCGGCCGGGACAGGGCTCATGCTGAGCAGTTC. Translation gives CASGRDRAHAEQF. In full, the CDR3 is CASGRDRAHAEQFF.

This clone was observed a single time. Genes and germline come from the mouse. The read halts 1 residue ahead of the CDR3 end, with the missing end drawn from the germline J gene. The chain is built from TRBV12-2 and TRBJ2-5; 10 bases fit TRBD2. CDR1 is SGHLS, CDR2 HYDKME, per germline. V dropped 3 bases and J dropped 5; count of bases not matched to a gene: 4. The CDR3 extends over 14 amino acids. The CDR3 here is CASSDWGEGDTQYF. The CDR3 DNA, read in part, is TGTGCCAGCTCTGACTGGGGGGAGGGAGACACCCAGTAC.

About this clone itself: Genes here carry mouse names. The sequence runs out 1 residue before the end of the CDR3; the remainder is reconstructed from the germline J gene. V and J are TRBV26 and TRBJ1-4; possible D gene TRBD1, 5 bases. The CDR3 totals 12 residues. V shed 6 bases and J shed 4 bases, with 6 bases lying between them. The germline CDR1 and CDR2 sequences are KGHPV and FQNQEV (reference sequence). The part of the CDR3 DNA that was read is TGTGCCAGCAGCGACAGCAACGAAAGATTATTT. Its translation is CASSDSNERLF. From start to end, the CDR3 is CASSDSNERLFF.

In the case of this clone: Mouse gene names apply. The CDR3 end lies 1 residue beyond the end of the read and is filled in from the germline J gene. V usage is TRBV13-3 and J usage is TRBJ2-1; 8 bases agree with TRBD2. The CDR3 covers 15 residues. Per the germline V gene, CDR1 is NNHDY and CDR2 is SYVADS. V was clipped by 3 bases and J by 1 base; unmatched bases: 3. The CDR3 sequence is CASSGLGKNYAEQFF. The covered CDR3 bases are TGTGCCAGCAGTGGACTGGGGAAGAACTATGCTGAGCAGTTC.

A note on this clone: Mouse names are used for the genes. The CDR3 end is not reached by the read, which stops 1 residue before it; the germline J gene fills it in. The rearrangement uses TRBV26 and TRBJ1-1; D is undetermined. Trimming shortened V by 2 bases and J by 1 base, and 5 bases separated the two germline ends. CDR1 and CDR2 from the germline V gene are KGHPV and FQNQEV (reference sequence). This CDR3 is built from 13 residues. The CDR3 sequence: CASSLLQNTEVFF. The sequenced CDR3 bases are TGTGCCAGCAGTCTGCTACAAAACACAGAAGTCTTC. Supplemented by reference TRBV26 and TRBJ1-1, the full variable domain reads NSKVIQTPRYLVKGQGQKAKMRCIPEKGHPVVFWYQQNKNNEFKFLINFQNQEVLQQIDMTEKRFSAECPSNSPCSLEIQSSEAGDSALYLCASSLLQNTEVFFGKGTRLTVV.

Comments on this clone: Mouse gene names and germline throughout. The sequenced fragment ends 1 residue before the CDR3 boundary, so the rest is inferred from the germline J gene. The chain employs TRBV26 and TRBJ2-5; D is perhaps TRBD1 or TRBD2 (6 bases each). The CDR3 extends over 14 amino acids. V shed 1 base and J shed 5 bases, with 10 bases lying between them. Germline CDR1 reads KGHPV; CDR2 reads FQNQEV (reference sequence). The CDR3 DNA, read in part, is TGTGCCAGCAGTCTGTACGGGGGCAGAGACACCCAGTAC. Its translation is CASSLYGGRDTQY. From start to end, the CDR3 is CASSLYGGRDTQYF. The full variable domain, with the rest looked up from reference TRBV26 and TRBJ2-5, is NSKVIQTPRYLVKGQGQKAKMRCIPEKGHPVVFWYQQNKNNEFKFLINFQNQEVLQQIDMTEKRFSAECPSNSPCSLEIQSSEAGDSALYLCASSLYGGRDTQYFGPGTRLLVL.

A remark on this clone: The genes are named according to mouse. The CDR3 end falls 1 residue outside the read, so it is completed with the germline J gene. The rearrangement uses TRBV26 and TRBJ2-5; the D is unclear. Germline CDR1 is KGHPV and CDR2 is FQNQEV (reference sequence). There are 13 residues in the CDR3. V gave up 3 bases and J gave up 0 bases, with 4 bases separating them. This CDR3 is CASSLGNQDTQYF. CDR3 DNA, as far as it was read: TGTGCCAGCAGTCTCGGCAACCAAGACACCCAGTAC.

Points on this clone: Gene names are the mouse ones. The sequence runs out 1 residue before the end of the CDR3; the remainder is reconstructed from the germline J gene. The chain is built from TRBV12-1 and TRBJ1-4; D may be TRBD1 (5 bases). The CDR3 is made up of 14 amino acids. The V and J ends lost 6 bases and 0 bases respectively, with 10 bases between them. From germline, CDR1 is SGHSN and CDR2 HYEKVE. The CDR3 sequence is CASGGEISNERLFF. CDR3 DNA (partial): TGTGCCAGCGGGGGGGAAATTTCCAACGAAAGATTATTT.

On this clone: Mouse gene names apply. CDR3 DNA, as far as it was read: TGTGCCAGCAGTCTACAGGGTTCTGGAAATACGCTCTAT. Translating gives CASSLQGSGNTLY. The entire CDR3 protein reads CASSLQGSGNTLYF. This rearrangement joins TRBV26 to TRBJ1-3; D possibly corresponds to TRBD1 (6 bases). The missing CDR3 end, 1 residue past where the read stops, is filled in from the germline J gene. Deletions cut 3 bases from V and 0 bases from J, with 6 bases between. The V gene's germline CDR1 is KGHPV and CDR2 FQNQEV (reference sequence). The CDR3 has 14 amino acids. Using reference TRBV26 and TRBJ1-3 for the parts outside the CDR3, the full variable domain is NSKVIQTPRYLVKGQGQKAKMRCIPEKGHPVVFWYQQNKNNEFKFLINFQNQEVLQQIDMTEKRFSAECPSNSPCSLEIQSSEAGDSALYLCASSLQGSGNTLYFGEGSRLIVV.

The sample holds a few counts of this clone. Gene names are the mouse ones. The covered CDR3 bases are TGTGCCAGCAGGGAGACAGTTTCCAACGAAAGATTATTT. Its translation is CASRETVSNERLF. The whole CDR3 sequence reads CASRETVSNERLFF. The J gene is TRBJ1-4, the V gene TRBV15, with TRBD1 as a possible D gene (5 bases). The sequence runs out 1 residue before the end of the CDR3; the remainder is reconstructed from the germline J gene. The CDR3 consists of 14 residues. CDR1 and CDR2 (germline): SGHND, FRSKSL. V shed 6 bases and J shed 0 bases, with 8 bases lying between them. Looking up the rest from reference TRBV15 and TRBJ1-4 gives the full variable domain: DAGVTQTPRHEVAEKGQTIILKCEPVSGHNDLFWYRQTKIQGLELLSYFRSKSLMEDGGAFKDRFKAEMLNSSFSTLKIQPTEPKDSAVYLCASRETVSNERLFFGHGTKLSVL.

By frequency in the sample, this clone is large. Gene names denote mouse genes. Coverage ceases 1 residue before the CDR3 finishes, and the germline J gene fills in the end. V is TRBV26 and J is TRBJ1-3, with D unresolved. The CDR3 contains 14 residues. Trimming left V 4 bases short and J 0 bases short, with 7 bases between. Germline loops: CDR1 KGHPV, CDR2 FQNQEV (reference sequence). The sequenced CDR3 bases are TGTGCCAGCAGTCAGACAATTTCTGGAAATACGCTCTAT. Its translation is CASSQTISGNTLY. The whole CDR3 sequence is CASSQTISGNTLYF.

Only a few counts were recorded for this clone. Genes and germline come from the mouse. The sequenced CDR3 bases are TGTGCCAGCTCACGACAGGCTGCAAACTCCGACTACACC. Translated, it gives CASSRQAANSDYT. In full, the CDR3 reads CASSRQAANSDYTF. The rearrangement joins TRBV12-2 to TRBJ1-2; D might be TRBD1 (6 bases). Sequencing ends 1 residue short of the CDR3 end; the germline J gene provides the rest. In germline, CDR1 is SGHLS, CDR2 HYDKME. CDR3 size: 14 residues. Trimming stripped 4 bases from V and 0 bases from J, with 11 bases between.

This clone was seen a single time. The genes are named according to mouse. The read ends 1 residue before the CDR3 terminus; that terminus is restored from the germline J gene. V usage is TRBV23 and J usage is TRBJ1-1; the table's TRBD1 call for D was not verified on the DNA. The CDR3 runs 14 residues. Germline V gives CDR1 KGHTA, CDR2 FQNQQP. The covered CDR3 bases are TGCTCCAGCAGTCAAGAGGGGGCGAACACAGAAGTCTTC. Its protein product is CSSSQEGANTEVF. The entire CDR3 protein reads CSSSQEGANTEVFF.

This clone was seen a handful of times. Gene names are the mouse ones. The sequence runs out 1 residue before the end of the CDR3; the remainder is reconstructed from the germline J gene. V is TRBV26 and J is TRBJ2-3; the D is unclear. CDR3 length equals 13 residues. Per germline, CDR1 KGHPV and CDR2 FQNQEV (reference sequence). The V end lost 3 bases, the J end lost 1 base, and 5 bases lay between the germline ends. CDR3 region: CASSLRGAETLYF. Incomplete CDR3 DNA: TGTGCCAGCAGTCTACGGGGTGCAGAAACGCTGTAT.